Listed below are T cell receptor beta chains from one sample, sequenced in a study of cytomegalovirus exposure and HLA in healthy donors. Some clones are missing from TCRdb's copy, which holds only in-frame ones; the method was immunoSEQ multiplex PCR. The table lists some 190,000 clones, around 79% of them singletons. The sample consisted of PBMCs. The receptors were sampled from a woman in her forties or fifties in good health and CMV-seronegative. Both conserved end residues are part of each CDR3. Fields, in order: J gene, clone size, CDR3 length, D gene, V gene, CDR3 protein, CDR3 DNA. D genes are given only for firm matches. Size values are once, few and many counts, or a class for expanded clones, and some rows have none.

j_gene: TRBJ2-7
abundance: NA
len: 15
d_gene: NA
v_gene: TRBV6-5
CDR3aa: CASSYSGLARNEQYF
CDR3nt: TGTGCCAGCAGTTACTCAGGGCTAGCGAGGAACGAGCAGTACTTC

j_gene: TRBJ1-1
abundance: NA
len: 16
d_gene: NA
v_gene: TRBV6-5
CDR3aa: CASSYSMGQGRAEAFF
CDR3nt: TGTGCCAGCAGTTACTCGATGGGGCAGGGGCGGGCTGAAGCTTTCTTT

j_gene: TRBJ2-1
abundance: NA
len: 17
d_gene: TRBD2
v_gene: TRBV5-1
CDR3aa: CASSLDLAGRSYNEQFF
CDR3nt: TGCGCCAGCAGCTTGGATCTAGCGGGGCGCTCCTACAATGAGCAGTTCTTC

j_gene: TRBJ2-1
abundance: once
len: 13
d_gene: NA
v_gene: TRBV7-3
CDR3aa: CASRGGVANEQFF
CDR3nt: TGTGCCAGCAGAGGGGGGGTAGCTAATGAGCAGTTCTTC

j_gene: TRBJ1-1
abundance: few
len: 14
d_gene: TRBD1
v_gene: TRBV6-5
CDR3aa: CASRGQGGGTEAFF
CDR3nt: TGTGCCAGCAGAGGACAGGGGGGGGGCACTGAAGCTTTCTTT

j_gene: TRBJ2-7
abundance: NA
len: 14
d_gene: NA
v_gene: TRBV27
CDR3aa: CASSLHAEPYEQYF
CDR3nt: TGTGCCAGCAGTTTACACGCGGAGCCCTACGAGCAGTACTTC

j_gene: TRBJ2-6
abundance: NA
len: 15
d_gene: NA
v_gene: TRBV6-1
CDR3aa: CATLGGHSGANVLTF
CDR3nt: TGTGCCACCCTCGGAGGCCACTCTGGGGCCAACGTCCTGACTTTC

j_gene: TRBJ2-3
abundance: NA
len: 14
d_gene: TRBD2
v_gene: TRBV11-2
CDR3aa: CASSLVEGGLTQYF
CDR3nt: TGTGCCAGCAGCTTAGTCGAGGGAGGGTTGACGCAGTATTTT

j_gene: TRBJ2-4
abundance: NA
len: 16
d_gene: TRBD1
v_gene: TRBV19
CDR3aa: CASSDRGGLAKNIQYF
CDR3nt: TGTGCCAGTAGTGACAGGGGCGGATTGGCCAAAAACATTCAGTACTTC

j_gene: TRBJ2-3
abundance: NA
len: 14
d_gene: TRBD2
v_gene: TRBV29-1
CDR3aa: CSVEVSGRAYTQYF
CDR3nt: TGCAGCGTTGAAGTAAGCGGGAGGGCCTATACGCAGTATTTT

j_gene: TRBJ2-2
abundance: NA
len: 17
d_gene: NA
v_gene: TRBV21-1
CDR3aa: CASSKVRCPGWRGELFF
CDR3nt: TGTGCCAGCAGCAAAGTACGTTGTCCAGGGTGGCGCGGGGAGCTGTTTTTT

j_gene: TRBJ1-5
abundance: NA
len: 15
d_gene: TRBD1
v_gene: TRBV27
CDR3aa: CASSGTGSRYQPQHF
CDR3nt: TGTGCCAGCAGTGGGACAGGGAGTCGATATCAGCCCCAGCATTTT

j_gene: TRBJ1-1
abundance: few
len: 14
d_gene: NA
v_gene: TRBV7-8
CDR3aa: CASRGQTYNTEAFF
CDR3nt: TGTGCCAGCAGAGGACAGACCTACAACACTGAAGCTTTCTTT

j_gene: TRBJ2-1
abundance: few
len: 13
d_gene: NA
v_gene: TRBV4-3
CDR3aa: CASSQPRDNEQFF
CDR3nt: TGCGCCAGCAGCCAGCCCCGGGACAATGAGCAGTTCTTC

j_gene: TRBJ2-3
abundance: NA
len: 14
d_gene: NA
v_gene: TRBV9
CDR3aa: CATGGGSHTDTQYF
CDR3nt: TGTGCCACCGGGGGAGGATCACACACAGATACGCAGTATTTT

j_gene: TRBJ2-3
abundance: once
len: 14
d_gene: NA
v_gene: TRBV4-1
CDR3aa: CASSQVTVTDTQYF
CDR3nt: TGCGCCAGCAGCCAAGTGACAGTTACAGATACGCAGTATTTT

j_gene: TRBJ2-3
abundance: few
len: 16
d_gene: TRBD2
v_gene: TRBV6-6
CDR3aa: CASSPLAGGPTDTQYF
CDR3nt: TGTGCCAGCAGTCCCTTAGCGGGAGGGCCTACAGATACGCAGTATTTT

j_gene: TRBJ2-2
abundance: NA
len: 18
d_gene: TRBD2
v_gene: TRBV18
CDR3aa: CASSSGTSGTVNTGELFF
CDR3nt: TGTGCCAGCTCTTCCGGGACTAGCGGGACCGTGAACACCGGGGAGCTGTTTTTT

j_gene: TRBJ2-7
abundance: NA
len: 13
d_gene: NA
v_gene: TRBV19
CDR3aa: CASSERRSYEQYF
CDR3nt: TGTGCCAGTAGCGAGCGGAGGTCCTACGAGCAGTACTTC

j_gene: TRBJ2-3
abundance: NA
len: 13
d_gene: TRBD1
v_gene: TRBV6-5
CDR3aa: CASSQSTGGKQYF
CDR3nt: TGTGCCAGCAGTCAATCCACAGGGGGCAAGCAGTATTTT

j_gene: TRBJ1-2
abundance: NA
len: 14
d_gene: TRBD1
v_gene: TRBV5-4
CDR3aa: CASSPRQGTGGYTF
CDR3nt: TGTGCCAGCAGCCCCAGACAGGGGACAGGGGGCTACACCTTC

j_gene: TRBJ1-4
abundance: NA
len: 14
d_gene: NA
v_gene: TRBV5-1
CDR3aa: CASSLAGTNEKLFF
CDR3nt: TGCGCCAGCAGCTTGGCCGGGACAAATGAAAAACTGTTTTTT

j_gene: TRBJ1-2
abundance: NA
len: 11
d_gene: NA
v_gene: TRBV27
CDR3aa: CASKTGSGYTF
CDR3nt: TGTGCCAGCAAAACAGGTTCCGGCTACACCTTC

j_gene: TRBJ1-2
abundance: NA
len: 15
d_gene: TRBD1
v_gene: TRBV5-1
CDR3aa: CASSLLPGTVSGYTF
CDR3nt: TGCGCCAGCAGCTTATTACCCGGGACAGTTAGCGGCTACACCTTC

j_gene: TRBJ1-2
abundance: NA
len: 16
d_gene: NA
v_gene: TRBV27
CDR3aa: CASSARSRRPLYGYTF
CDR3nt: TGTGCCAGCAGTGCCCGGTCCAGGAGGCCTCTCTATGGCTACACCTTC

j_gene: TRBJ1-1
abundance: NA
len: 14
d_gene: TRBD1
v_gene: TRBV30
CDR3aa: CAWSAGQVHVEAFF
CDR3nt: TGTGCCTGGAGTGCGGGACAGGTTCATGTTGAAGCTTTCTTT

j_gene: TRBJ1-4
abundance: once
len: 14
d_gene: TRBD1
v_gene: TRBV7-9
CDR3aa: CSSSYRGGDEKLFF
CDR3nt: TGTTCCAGCAGCTACAGGGGAGGAGATGAAAAACTGTTTTTT

j_gene: TRBJ2-7
abundance: NA
len: 13
d_gene: TRBD2
v_gene: TRBV5-1
CDR3aa: CASSPGGTYEQYF
CDR3nt: TGCGCCAGCAGCCCGGGGGGAACCTACGAGCAGTACTTC

j_gene: TRBJ2-7
abundance: NA
len: 12
d_gene: NA
v_gene: TRBV5-1
CDR3aa: CASSHTQYEQYF
CDR3nt: TGCGCCAGCAGCCATACACAGTACGAGCAGTACTTC

j_gene: TRBJ1-1
abundance: NA
len: 15
d_gene: NA
v_gene: TRBV6-6
CDR3aa: CASSPSGTTSTEAFF
CDR3nt: TGTGCCAGCAGCCCATCCGGGACAACGAGCACTGAAGCTTTCTTT

j_gene: TRBJ2-3
abundance: NA
len: 14
d_gene: TRBD2
v_gene: TRBV30
CDR3aa: CAWSVAGGWGTQYF
CDR3nt: TGTGCCTGGAGCGTCGCGGGAGGCTGGGGTACGCAGTATTTT

j_gene: TRBJ1-1
abundance: NA
len: 12
d_gene: TRBD1
v_gene: TRBV15
CDR3aa: CATSGQGRGAFF
CDR3nt: TGTGCCACCAGCGGACAGGGGCGGGGAGCTTTCTTT

j_gene: TRBJ1-1
abundance: NA
len: 15
d_gene: NA
v_gene: TRBV28
CDR3aa: CASSSQTGPYTEAFF
CDR3nt: TGTGCCAGCAGTTCCCAGACAGGCCCTTACACTGAAGCTTTCTTT

j_gene: TRBJ1-5
abundance: NA
len: 15
d_gene: TRBD1
v_gene: TRBV6-5
CDR3aa: CASSPDRAGNQPQHF
CDR3nt: TGTGCCAGCAGCCCCGACAGGGCTGGGAATCAGCCCCAGCATTTT

j_gene: TRBJ2-1
abundance: NA
len: 17
d_gene: TRBD2
v_gene: TRBV5-1
CDR3aa: CASSLTPWTSGPNEQFF
CDR3nt: TGCGCCAGCAGCTTGACCCCTTGGACTAGCGGGCCCAATGAGCAGTTCTTC

j_gene: TRBJ2-2
abundance: NA
len: 18
d_gene: TRBD1
v_gene: TRBV7-2
CDR3aa: CASSLALLDRDDTGELFF
CDR3nt: TGTGCCAGCAGCTTAGCGCTTCTGGACAGGGACGACACCGGGGAGCTGTTTTTT

j_gene: TRBJ1-6
abundance: once
len: 13
d_gene: NA
v_gene: TRBV6-6
CDR3aa: CASSLRGESPPHF
CDR3nt: TGTGCCAGCAGTCTCAGGGGTGAGTCACCCCCCCACTTT

j_gene: TRBJ2-7
abundance: NA
len: 14
d_gene: TRBD1
v_gene: TRBV5-1
CDR3aa: CASSPGQGLNEQYF
CDR3nt: TGCGCCAGCAGCCCCGGACAGGGGTTGAACGAGCAGTACTTC

j_gene: TRBJ2-7
abundance: NA
len: 16
d_gene: TRBD2
v_gene: TRBV5-3
CDR3aa: CARISSSVAGVHEQYF
CDR3nt: TGTGCCAGAATTTCTTCCTCTGTAGCGGGAGTTCACGAGCAGTACTTC

j_gene: TRBJ1-5
abundance: once
len: 13
d_gene: NA
v_gene: TRBV14
CDR3aa: CASSRDMGQPQHF
CDR3nt: TGTGCCAGCAGCCGGGACATGGGACAGCCCCAGCATTTT